The 31 T cell receptor beta chains below come from one sample, sequenced in a study of type 1 and type 2 diabetes patients. Amplification started from genomic DNA. Multiplex PCR with 30 forward and 13 reverse primers amplified the TCR beta CDR3. TCRdb analysed the multiplex PCR reads with MiXCR anew, one entry per CDR3 protein. In the table there are about 270,000 distinct CDR3 sequences, around 50% of which are singletons. The sequenced sample was peripheral blood mononuclear cells (PBMCs). The receptors derive from a man between 18 and 29 years old with type 2 diabetes.

The chain couples TRBV6-1 to TRBJ1-6; a possible D gene is TRBD1 (6 bases). Germline V gene data show CDR1 as MNHNS and CDR2 as SASEGT. The CDR3 spans 14 residues. V was clipped by 1 base and J by 9 bases, with 10 bases between them. The CDR3 coding sequence is TGTGCCAGCAGTGAAGTAGGGGGTCGTTCACCCCTCCACTTT. Translation gives CASSEVGGRSPLHF.

This clonotype was counted a few times. The rearrangement joins TRBV20-1 to TRBJ2-7; D is unclear. CDR3 length: 12 residues. Germline CDR1 is DFQATT and CDR2 is SNEGSKA (reference sequence). V was clipped by 0 bases and J by 1 base, with 4 bases between them. CDR3 region: CSARDRSYEQYF. In DNA, the CDR3 is TGCAGTGCTAGAGACCGGTCCTACGAGCAGTACTTC.

V gene TRBV7-2 combines with J gene TRBJ2-2; D might be TRBD2 (5 bases). CDR1 and CDR2 (germline): SGHTA, FQGNSA. This CDR3 spans 14 amino acids. V was pared by 5 bases and J by 8 bases, with 15 bases between. The CDR3 sequence is CASSLRTQTGELFF. The DNA for the CDR3 is TGTGCCAGCAGCCTTAGGACTCAGACTGGGGAGCTGTTTTTT. The whole variable domain, remainder taken from reference TRBV7-2 and TRBJ2-2, is GAGVSQSPSNKVTEKGKDVELRCDPISGHTALYWYRQSLGQGLEFLIYFQGNSAPDKSGLPSDRFSAERTGGSVSTLTIQRTQQEDSAVYLCASSLRTQTGELFFGEGSRLTVL.

The V call is TRBV7-8, the J call TRBJ2-1, with 14 bases aligning to TRBD2. Per germline, CDR1 SGHVS and CDR2 FQNEAQ. The ends lost 2 bases at V and 9 bases at J; junction bases unmatched: 3. The CDR3 totals 15 residues. The CDR3 here is CASSLQTSGRAEQFF. In DNA form, the CDR3 reads TGTGCCAGCAGCTTACAGACTAGCGGGAGGGCTGAGCAGTTCTTC. The whole variable domain, filled in from reference TRBV7-8 and TRBJ2-1, reads GAGVSQSPRYKVAKRGQDVALRCDPISGHVSLFWYQQALGQGPEFLTYFQNEAQLDKSGLPSDRFFAERPEGSVSTLKIQRTQQEDSAVYLCASSLQTSGRAEQFFGPGTRLTVL.

This clonotype was observed a handful of times. The V and J genes are TRBV4-1 and TRBJ2-2; D is perhaps TRBD1 or TRBD2 (5 bases each). The germline CDR1 and CDR2 sequences are MGHRA and YSYEKL. This CDR3 contains 18 residues. Trimming took off 1 base at V and 1 base at J, with 16 bases between the two ends. CDR3 DNA: TGCGCCAGCAGCCAAGGCCCTAGGGACCGCGAGAACACCGGGGAGCTGTTTTTT. Protein: CASSQGPRDRENTGELFF.

This rearrangement joins TRBV6-1 to TRBJ2-1; 9 bases align to TRBD2. The CDR3 length is 15 residues. Trimming took 5 bases from V and 2 from J; bases not matched to a gene: 4. The germline V gene encodes CDR1 MNHNS and CDR2 SASEGT. The CDR3 nucleotides are TGTGCCAGCAGTCATAGCGGGGGAACCTACAATGAGCAGTTCTTC. This translates into CASSHSGGTYNEQFF.

The chain joins TRBV18 to TRBJ1-6; the match to TRBD1 covers 7 bases. The CDR3 is 15 residues long. Germline loops: CDR1 KGHSH, CDR2 LQKENI. Trimming removed 3 bases from V and 8 bases from J; junction bases left unmatched: 7. CDR3 protein: CASSPTGTADSPLHF. The CDR3 region has the DNA TGTGCCAGCTCACCGACCGGGACAGCAGATTCACCCCTCCACTTT. Looking up the rest from reference TRBV18 and TRBJ1-6 gives the full variable domain: NAGVMQNPRHLVRRRGQEARLRCSPMKGHSHVYWYRQLPEEGLKFMVYLQKENIIDESGMPKERFSAEFPKEGPSILRIQQVVRGDSAAYFCASSPTGTADSPLHFGNGTRLTVT.

The gene calls are TRBV24-1 and TRBJ2-7; TRBD1 aligns across 8 bases. Germline lookup yields CDR1 KGHDR and CDR2 SFDVKD. The CDR3 is 16 amino acids. V lost 2 bases, J lost 0 bases, and 5 bases stayed unmatched. CDR3 sequence reads: CATSDSGTGFSYEQYF. In DNA, the CDR3 is TGTGCCACCAGTGATTCCGGGACAGGCTTCTCCTACGAGCAGTACTTC.

This clonotype has only a few counts. The genes are TRBV6-6 and TRBJ1-5; possibly TRBD1 for D (5 bases). This CDR3 has 15 amino acids. The germline CDR1 and CDR2 sequences are MNHNY and SVGAGI (reference sequence). Trimming took off 5 bases at V and 0 bases at J, with 11 bases between the two ends. The CDR3 loop is CASSKTEYSNQPQHF. As DNA, the CDR3 is TGTGCCAGCAGTAAGACAGAGTATAGCAATCAGCCCCAGCATTTT.

The chain's CDR3 is CASSLESPNSPLHF. The CDR3 bases are TGTGCCAGCAGCTTAGAATCTCCCAATTCACCCCTCCACTTT. The chain links TRBV7-9 to TRBJ1-6; unclear D gene. Germline V lookup: CDR1 SEHNR, CDR2 FQNEAQ (reference sequence). V dropped 1 base and J dropped 7 bases, with 8 bases sitting between them. This CDR3 spans 14 amino acids.

This clonotype came up a few times. V and J are TRBV19 and TRBJ2-7, with D maybe TRBD2 (6 bases). This CDR3 has 15 residues. The V end lost 5 bases, the J end lost 2 bases, and 16 bases lay between the germline ends. Germline V lookup: CDR1 LNHDA, CDR2 SQIVND (reference sequence). CDR3 sequence (DNA): TGTGCCAGTAGTGCCGGGACTCTGAACACCTACGAGCAGTACTTC. This gives the protein CASSAGTLNTYEQYF.

This clonotype was seen only a few times. The CDR3 DNA sequence: TGTGCCAGCAGCACTAGGGGACAGGGGGCACGTAGTACGCAGTATTTT. The encoded protein is CASSTRGQGARSTQYF. This chain links TRBV7-6 with TRBJ2-3, with 12 bases aligning to TRBD1. This CDR3 is built from 16 residues. Germline trimming cut 5 bases from V and 8 bases from J; bases unmatched to any gene: 11. The germline gives CDR1 SGHVS, CDR2 FNYEAQ.

The gene calls are TRBV29-1 and TRBJ2-2; 7 bases match TRBD2. The CDR3 extends over 15 amino acids. Germline CDR1 and CDR2: SQVTM and ANQGSEA. J gave up 0 bases and V 4 bases, and 5 bases lay outside the gene matches. The CDR3, as DNA: TGCAGCGTTGGGAACAGCGGGGCGAACACCGGGGAGCTGTTTTTT. This codes for CSVGNSGANTGELFF.

This clonotype has at least ten counts. The CDR3 sequence: CASNGQSETQYF. DNA of the CDR3: TGTGCCAGCAATGGCCAATCCGAGACCCAGTACTTC. J is TRBJ2-5 and V is TRBV2; no definite D call. V dropped 7 bases and J dropped 5 bases, with 11 bases sitting between them. Germline V gives CDR1 SNHLY, CDR2 FYNNEI. The CDR3 is 12 amino acids.

The chain joins TRBV27 to TRBJ2-7; D might be TRBD1 (5 bases). The CDR3 covers 14 residues. CDR1 and CDR2 from the germline V gene are MNHEY and SMNVEV (reference sequence). V was trimmed by 5 bases and J by 3 bases, leaving 14 bases between them. The CDR3 nucleotides are TGTGCCAGCAGTGGCCGAGGACACCTCTACGAGCAGTACTTC. Translation: CASSGRGHLYEQYF.

As to this clonotype: The conserved phenylalanine or tryptophan is not found at the CDR3 terminus, so this likely reflects a read error. The V and J genes are TRBV25-1 and TRBJ2-1; 12 positions agree with TRBD2. Per the germline V gene, CDR1 is MGHDK and CDR2 is SYGVNS. Trimming took 5 bases from V and 4 from J; bases not matched to a gene: 6. The CDR3 length is 16 residues. The CDR3 protein is CASSPLLAGGYNEQFS. The CDR3 coding sequence is TGTGCCAGCAGTCCACTGCTAGCGGGGGGGTACAATGAGCAGTTCTCC.

There are a few counts of this clonotype. The rearrangement joins TRBV7-3 to TRBJ1-1; D gene ambiguous. The CDR3 sequence is 13 residues long. In germline, CDR1 is SGHTA, CDR2 FQGTGA. Trimming stripped 5 bases from V and 3 bases from J, with 10 bases between. CDR3 sequence: CASSTNGDTEAFF. The DNA for the CDR3 is TGTGCCAGCAGCACGAACGGGGACACTGAAGCTTTCTTT.

In regard to this clonotype: Possible read error: a much larger clone is one base away. J is TRBJ2-5 and V is TRBV11-2; D unresolved. Germline assignment: CDR1 SGHAT and CDR2 FQNNGV. Trimming shortened V by 0 bases and J by 5 bases, and 7 bases separated the two germline ends. The CDR3 runs to 13 residues. CDR3 bases: TGTGCCAGCAGCTTAGATCTGTGGGAGACCCAGTACTTC. Translating it yields CASSLDLWETQYF. Drawing the rest from reference TRBV11-2 and TRBJ2-5, the complete variable domain is EAGVAQSPRYKIIEKRQSVAFWCNPISGHATLYWYQQILGQGPKLLIQFQNNGVVDDSQLPKDRFSAERLKGVDSTLKIQPAKLEDSAVYLCASSLDLWETQYFGPGTRLLVL.

This chain links TRBV30 with TRBJ1-1, with D unclear. Trimming cost V 2 bases and J 2 bases, with 9 bases left between them. The CDR3 totals 13 residues. Germline V gene sequence: CDR1 GTSNPN, CDR2 SVGIG (reference sequence). This CDR3 reads CAWSLYRNTEAFF. The DNA of the CDR3 is TGTGCCTGGAGTCTTTATCGAAACACTGAAGCTTTCTTT. The entire variable domain, with the rest obtained from reference TRBV30 and TRBJ1-1, is as follows: SQTIHQWPATLVQPVGSPLSLECTVEGTSNPNLYWYRQAAGRGLQLLFYSVGIGQISSEVPQNLSASRPQDRQFILSSKKLLLSDSGFYLCAWSLYRNTEAFFGQGTRLTVV.

The J gene is TRBJ2-7, the V gene TRBV19; tentatively, D is TRBD1 or TRBD2 (6 bases each). V was shortened by 3 bases and J by 2 bases, with 8 bases between the two germline ends. Germline values: CDR1 LNHDA, CDR2 SQIVND (reference sequence). This CDR3 region has 13 residues. CDR3 residues: CASSMGGPYEQYF. In DNA form, the CDR3 reads TGTGCCAGTAGTATGGGGGGCCCCTACGAGCAGTACTTC.

The genes are TRBV2 and TRBJ2-7, with 8 bases identical to TRBD2. V shed 0 bases and J 2 bases; nucleotides not matched to a gene: 9. The CDR3 runs to 17 residues. The germline V gene encodes CDR1 SNHLY and CDR2 FYNNEI. The CDR3 sequence is CASSEARRGVRAYEQYF. The CDR3 DNA follows: TGTGCCAGCAGTGAAGCGCGGCGGGGGGTCCGAGCCTACGAGCAGTACTTC.

Comment on this clonotype: The CDR3 end shows no conserved phenylalanine or tryptophan, and so a read error is likely. This rearrangement joins TRBV7-9 to TRBJ1-1; TRBD1 agrees at 12 bases. Looked up from germline, CDR1 is SEHNR and CDR2 is FQNEAQ (reference sequence). The length of the CDR3 is 15 residues. Germline trimming cut 5 bases from V and 4 bases from J; bases unmatched to any gene: 5. CDR3 in DNA: TGTGCCAGCAGCACTAAGGGACAGGGGGCCACTGAAGCTTTCCTT. It translates to CASSTKGQGATEAFL.

V usage is TRBV19 and J usage is TRBJ2-7; D may match TRBD1 or TRBD2 (5 bases each). V lost 1 base, J lost 7 bases, and 17 bases lay in between. This CDR3 is 15 amino acids long. Germline V gene data show CDR1 as LNHDA and CDR2 as SQIVND (reference sequence). CDR3 sequence reads: CASSIVWATGREQYF. The CDR3 coding sequence is TGTGCCAGTAGTATAGTATGGGCTACGGGACGGGAGCAGTACTTC.

This clonotype was picked up a small number of times. The chain is built from TRBV19 and TRBJ1-1; a weak D match, TRBD1 (6 bases). Trimming removed 7 bases from V and 0 bases from J, with 9 bases in between. Germline values: CDR1 LNHDA, CDR2 SQIVND (reference sequence). The CDR3 loop spans 13 amino acids. The CDR3 nucleotides are TGTGCCAGTATGACAGGTGTGAACACTGAAGCTTTCTTT. Protein sequence: CASMTGVNTEAFF.

V is TRBV19 and J is TRBJ1-1; D is uncertain. CDR3 size: 15 residues. With 2 bases removed from V and 1 base from J, the gap between germline ends came to 11 bases. Germline V gene data show CDR1 as LNHDA and CDR2 as SQIVND (reference sequence). DNA of the CDR3: TGTGCCAGTAGTATAAAGGGATCGGCGAACACTGAAGCTTTCTTT. Translated, it gives CASSIKGSANTEAFF.

On this clonotype: One base away lies a much larger clone, so this may be a sequencing read error. J is TRBJ1-4 and V is TRBV2; D ambiguous. V gave up 4 bases and J gave up 11 bases, with 29 bases separating them. The length of the CDR3 is 18 residues. The V gene's germline CDR1 is SNHLY and CDR2 FYNNEI. In DNA, the CDR3 is TGTGCCAGCAGTGTTTTAGTTTTTGGTGGTCACCCGCCGGGGAAACTGTTTTTT. Amino acids: CASSVLVFGGHPPGKLFF. Supplemented by reference TRBV2 and TRBJ1-4, the full variable domain reads EPEVTQTPSHQVTQMGQEVILRCVPISNHLYFYWYRQILGQKVEFLVSFYNNEISEKSEIFDDQFSVERPDGSNFTLKIRSTKLEDSAMYFCASSVLVFGGHPPGKLFFGSGTQLSVL.

This clonotype was found many times. This rearrangement joins TRBV2 to TRBJ1-6, with D perhaps matching TRBD1 (6 bases). V lost 1 base to trimming and J lost 6 bases, with 10 bases between them. From germline, CDR1 is SNHLY and CDR2 FYNNEI. The CDR3 totals 15 residues. CDR3 sequence (DNA): TGTGCCAGCAGTGAAGGAAGGGGGTCTAATTCACCCCTCCACTTT. As protein: CASSEGRGSNSPLHF.

V is TRBV10-3 and J is TRBJ1-2; 7 bases are shared with TRBD1. Germline assignment: CDR1 ENHRY and CDR2 SYGVKD. The junction had 5 bases not matched to a gene; V was cut back by 3 bases and J by 1 base. The CDR3 sequence is 15 residues long. The CDR3 coding sequence is TGTGCCATCAGTGAACCGACAGGGAATAACTATGGCTACACCTTC. It is translated as CAISEPTGNNYGYTF.

There are a few counts of this clonotype. The gene calls are TRBV13 and TRBJ2-7, with D unresolved. The CDR3 is 14 residues long. The germline gives CDR1 PRHDT, CDR2 FYEKMQ (reference sequence). Between the trimmed V and J ends, which lost 0 bases and 7 bases, there was a span of 13 bases. CDR3 nucleotide sequence: TGTGCCAGCAGCTTAGGGACACAGATAGGGGAGCAGTACTTC. This gives the protein CASSLGTQIGEQYF. Looking up the rest from reference TRBV13 and TRBJ2-7 gives the full variable domain: AAGVIQSPRHLIKEKRETATLKCYPIPRHDTVYWYQQGPGQDPQFLISFYEKMQSDKGSIPDRFSAQQFSDYHSELNMSSLELGDSALYFCASSLGTQIGEQYFGPGTRLTVT.

This clonotype was recorded at least ten times. The chain uses TRBV10-1 and TRBJ2-5, with 7 bases aligning to TRBD2. Germline V lookup: CDR1 WNHNN, CDR2 SYGVQD (reference sequence). There are 11 residues in the CDR3. V was clipped by 10 bases and J by 4 bases; unmatched bases: 3. The CDR3 sequence is CATPSGETQYF. CDR3 bases: TGCGCCACCCCTAGCGGAGAGACCCAGTACTTC.

V usage is TRBV24-1 and J usage is TRBJ2-1; weak D call: TRBD1 (5 bases). Per germline, CDR1 KGHDR and CDR2 SFDVKD. Trimming took 8 bases from V and 5 from J, leaving 12 bases between them. The CDR3 runs 13 residues. CDR3 in amino acids: CATTGINDNEQFF. The CDR3 DNA sequence: TGTGCCACCACAGGGATTAACGACAATGAGCAGTTCTTC.